In this sample, the clone carrying this T cell receptor beta chain turned up many times. This record comes from a study of CD8+CD57+ T cells in acquired aplastic anemia. Genomic DNA served as template for TCR beta VDJ and CDR3 profiling. MiXCR, run by TCRdb on the reads, gives a single entry per CDR3 protein. Seen here are approximately 150,000 distinct CDR3 sequences, 40% to 55% observed once, and the top ten hold approximately 1%. Selection for sequencing was limited to patients who had shown CD8+CD57+ cell expansion by flow cytometry. The sequenced sample consisted of sorted CD4+, CD8+, or CD8+CD57+ T cells (not recorded which) from PBMCs. This TCR derives from a human donor with aplastic anemia.

The CDR3: CNVIRQGDNQPQHF. CDR3 DNA sequence: TGCAACGTAATACGACAGGGGGACAATCAGCCCCAGCATTTT. The V and J genes are TRBV29-1 and TRBJ1-5; 9 nucleotides match TRBD1. The CDR3 totals 14 residues. Looked up from germline, CDR1 is SQVTM and CDR2 is ANQGSEA.